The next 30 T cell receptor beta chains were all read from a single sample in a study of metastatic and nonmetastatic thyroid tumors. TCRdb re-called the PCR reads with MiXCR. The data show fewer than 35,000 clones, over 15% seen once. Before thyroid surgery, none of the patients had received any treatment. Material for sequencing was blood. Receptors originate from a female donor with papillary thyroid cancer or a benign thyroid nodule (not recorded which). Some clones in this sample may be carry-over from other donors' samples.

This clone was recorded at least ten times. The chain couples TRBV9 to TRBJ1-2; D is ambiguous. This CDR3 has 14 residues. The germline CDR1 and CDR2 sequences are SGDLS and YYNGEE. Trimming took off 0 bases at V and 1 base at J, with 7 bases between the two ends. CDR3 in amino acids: CASSVGSGNYGYTF. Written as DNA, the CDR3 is TGTGCCAGCAGCGTAGGGTCGGGTAACTATGGCTACACCTTC.

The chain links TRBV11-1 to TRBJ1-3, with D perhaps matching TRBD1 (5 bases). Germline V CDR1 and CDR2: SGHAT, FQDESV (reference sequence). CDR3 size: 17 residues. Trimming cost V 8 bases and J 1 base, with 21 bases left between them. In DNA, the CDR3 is TGTGCCAGCGGCCCGCCGGGGGGGTCAATTTCTGGAAACACCATATATTTT. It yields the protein CASGPPGGSISGNTIYF.

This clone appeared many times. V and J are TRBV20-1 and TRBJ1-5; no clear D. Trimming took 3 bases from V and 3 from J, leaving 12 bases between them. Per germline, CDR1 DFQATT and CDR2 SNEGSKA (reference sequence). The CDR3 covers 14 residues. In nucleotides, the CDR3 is TGCAGTGCTAGGGCACAGAGTTACAATCAGCCCCAGCATTTT. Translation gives CSARAQSYNQPQHF.

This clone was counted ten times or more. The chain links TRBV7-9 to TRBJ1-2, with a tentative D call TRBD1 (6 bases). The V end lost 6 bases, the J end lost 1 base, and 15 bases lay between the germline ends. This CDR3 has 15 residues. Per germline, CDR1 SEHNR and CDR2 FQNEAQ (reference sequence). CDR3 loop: CASSYTGTYNYGYTF. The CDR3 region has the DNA TGTGCCAGCAGTTATACCGGGACATATAACTATGGCTACACCTTC. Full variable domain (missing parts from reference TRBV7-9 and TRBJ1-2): DTGVSQNPRHKITKRGQNVTFRCDPISEHNRLYWYRQTLGQGPEFLTYFQNEAQLEKSRLLSDRFSAERPKGSFSTLEIQRTEQGDSAMYLCASSYTGTYNYGYTFGSGTRLTVV.

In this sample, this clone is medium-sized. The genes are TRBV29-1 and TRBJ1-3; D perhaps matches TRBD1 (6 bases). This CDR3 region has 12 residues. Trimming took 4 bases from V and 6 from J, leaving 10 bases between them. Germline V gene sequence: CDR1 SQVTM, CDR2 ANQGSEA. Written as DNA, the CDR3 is TGCAGCGTTGGGACAGAATCAAACACCATATATTTT. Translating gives CSVGTESNTIYF.

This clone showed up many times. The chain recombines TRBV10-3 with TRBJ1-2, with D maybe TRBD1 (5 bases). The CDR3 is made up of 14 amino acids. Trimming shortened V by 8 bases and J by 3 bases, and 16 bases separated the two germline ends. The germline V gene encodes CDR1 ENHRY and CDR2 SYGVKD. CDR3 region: CAIYRSWGHYGYTF. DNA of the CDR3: TGTGCCATCTACAGGTCGTGGGGTCACTATGGCTACACCTTC.

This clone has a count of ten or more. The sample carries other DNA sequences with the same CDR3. The CDR3 spells CASSPALERGGRETQYF. DNA for the CDR3: TGTGCCAGCAGCCCGGCACTGGAGCGGGGGGGCCGAGAGACCCAGTACTTC. This sequence joins TRBV7-9 and TRBJ2-5; 10 nucleotides match TRBD2. Germline values: CDR1 SEHNR, CDR2 FQNEAQ (reference sequence). J was trimmed by 4 bases and V by 5 bases; bases with no gene match: 13. This CDR3 spans 17 amino acids.

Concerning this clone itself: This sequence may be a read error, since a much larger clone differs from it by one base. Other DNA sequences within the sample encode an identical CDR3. The CDR3: CSASNPTGARETQYF. The CDR3 bases are TGCAGTGCGTCGAACCCGACAGGGGCGAGGGAGACCCAGTACTTC. The chain carries TRBV20-1 and TRBJ2-5; TRBD1 aligns across 8 bases. The CDR3 sequence is 15 residues long. CDR1 is DFQATT and CDR2 is SNEGSKA in the germline V gene (reference sequence). The V segment lost 6 bases and the J segment 5 bases; nucleotides outside the gene matches: 14.

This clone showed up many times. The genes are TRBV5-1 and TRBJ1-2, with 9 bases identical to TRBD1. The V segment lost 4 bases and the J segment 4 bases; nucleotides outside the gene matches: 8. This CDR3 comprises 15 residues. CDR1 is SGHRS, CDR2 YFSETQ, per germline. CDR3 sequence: CASSINRGQVYGYTF. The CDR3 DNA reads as TGCGCCAGCAGCATAAACAGGGGGCAGGTCTATGGCTACACCTTC.

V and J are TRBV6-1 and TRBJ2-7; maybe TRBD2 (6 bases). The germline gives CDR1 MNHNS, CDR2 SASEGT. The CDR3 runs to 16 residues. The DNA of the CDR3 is TGTGCGGGGGGAACTCACTCCCCGCCGGGTACCTACGAGCAGTACTTC. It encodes CAGGTHSPPGTYEQYF.

The CDR3 DNA reads as TGTGCCAGCTCACCACAAGAGGGGGACGAGCAGTACTTC. It codes for CASSPQEGDEQYF. The gene calls are TRBV18 and TRBJ2-7; D is perhaps TRBD1 (6 bases). This CDR3 has 13 residues. Germline V gene data show CDR1 as KGHSH and CDR2 as LQKENI. V was cut by 1 base and J by 5 bases, with 9 bases left in between.

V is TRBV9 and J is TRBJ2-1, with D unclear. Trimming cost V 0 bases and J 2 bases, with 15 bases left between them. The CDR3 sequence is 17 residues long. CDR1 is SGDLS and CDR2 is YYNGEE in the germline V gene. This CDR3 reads CASSVDWQVVPYNEQFF. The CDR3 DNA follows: TGTGCCAGCAGCGTAGATTGGCAGGTGGTTCCCTACAATGAGCAGTTCTTC.

CDR3 sequence reads: CAWSVGVDRGYGYTF. The CDR3 coding sequence is TGTGCCTGGAGTGTGGGGGTGGACAGGGGGTATGGCTACACCTTC. The rearrangement links TRBV30 to TRBJ1-2; 10 bases fit TRBD1. V lost 0 bases to trimming and J lost 5 bases; unmatched junction nucleotides: 6. CDR3 size: 15 residues. Germline V lookup: CDR1 GTSNPN, CDR2 SVGIG (reference sequence).

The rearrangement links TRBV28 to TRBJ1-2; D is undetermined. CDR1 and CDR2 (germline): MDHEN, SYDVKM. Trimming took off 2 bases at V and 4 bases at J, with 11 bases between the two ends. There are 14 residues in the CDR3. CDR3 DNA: TGTGCCAGCAGTTTAATCGGCGGGAGCTATGGCTACACCTTC. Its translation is CASSLIGGSYGYTF.

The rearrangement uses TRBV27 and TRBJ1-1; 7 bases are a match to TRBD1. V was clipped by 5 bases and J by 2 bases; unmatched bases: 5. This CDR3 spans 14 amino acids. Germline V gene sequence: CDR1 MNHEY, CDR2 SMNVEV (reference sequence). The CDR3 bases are TGTGCCAGCAGTGACAGGGTTGTAAACACTGAAGCTTTCTTT. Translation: CASSDRVVNTEAFF.

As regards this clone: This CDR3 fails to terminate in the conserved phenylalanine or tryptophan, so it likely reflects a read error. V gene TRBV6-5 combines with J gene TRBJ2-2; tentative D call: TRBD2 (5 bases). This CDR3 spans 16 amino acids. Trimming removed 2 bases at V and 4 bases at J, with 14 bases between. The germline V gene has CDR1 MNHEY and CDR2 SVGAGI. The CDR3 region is CASSYPLASGTGELFS. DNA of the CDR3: TGTGCCAGCAGTTACCCCCTAGCATCGGGCACCGGGGAGCTGTTTTCT.

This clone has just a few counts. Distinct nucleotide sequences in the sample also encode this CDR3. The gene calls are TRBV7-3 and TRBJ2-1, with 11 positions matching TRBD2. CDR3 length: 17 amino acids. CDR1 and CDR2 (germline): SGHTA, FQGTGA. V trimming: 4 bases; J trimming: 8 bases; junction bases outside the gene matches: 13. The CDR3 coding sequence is TGTGCCAGCAGCTCTGGGACTAGCGGTGGGGGGCTGGATGAGCAGTTCTTC. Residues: CASSSGTSGGGLDEQFF. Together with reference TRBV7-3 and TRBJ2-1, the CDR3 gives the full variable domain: GAGVSQTPSNKVTEKGKYVELRCDPISGHTALYWYRQSLGQGPEFLIYFQGTGAADDSGLPNDRFFAVRPEGSVSTLKIQRTERGDSAVYLCASSSGTSGGGLDEQFFGPGTRLTVL.

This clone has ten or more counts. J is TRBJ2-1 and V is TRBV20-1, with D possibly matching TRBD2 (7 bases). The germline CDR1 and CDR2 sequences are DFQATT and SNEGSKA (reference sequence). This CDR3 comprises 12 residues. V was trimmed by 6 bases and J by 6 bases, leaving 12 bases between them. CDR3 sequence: CSARAGANEQFF. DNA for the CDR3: TGCAGTGCCCGCGCGGGGGCCAATGAGCAGTTCTTC.

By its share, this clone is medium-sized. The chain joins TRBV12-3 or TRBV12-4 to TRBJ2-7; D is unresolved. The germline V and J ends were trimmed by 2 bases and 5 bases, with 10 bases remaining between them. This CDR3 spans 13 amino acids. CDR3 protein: CASSLRVKDEQYF. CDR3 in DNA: TGTGCCAGCAGTTTAAGGGTTAAGGACGAGCAGTACTTC.

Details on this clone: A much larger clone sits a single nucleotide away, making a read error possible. CDR3 in amino acids: CSARDFEFNTEAFF. CDR3 in DNA: TGCAGTGCCAGAGATTTCGAGTTTAACACTGAAGCTTTCTTT. The V gene is TRBV20-1, the J gene TRBJ1-1; D unclear. The CDR3 runs to 14 residues. Germline V gene data show CDR1 as DFQATT and CDR2 as SNEGSKA (reference sequence).

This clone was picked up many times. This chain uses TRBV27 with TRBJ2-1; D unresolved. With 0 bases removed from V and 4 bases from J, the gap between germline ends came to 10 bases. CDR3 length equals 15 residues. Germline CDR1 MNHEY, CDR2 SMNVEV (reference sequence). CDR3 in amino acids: CASSLSMGGYNEQFF. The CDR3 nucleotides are TGTGCCAGCAGTTTATCGATGGGCGGATACAATGAGCAGTTCTTC.

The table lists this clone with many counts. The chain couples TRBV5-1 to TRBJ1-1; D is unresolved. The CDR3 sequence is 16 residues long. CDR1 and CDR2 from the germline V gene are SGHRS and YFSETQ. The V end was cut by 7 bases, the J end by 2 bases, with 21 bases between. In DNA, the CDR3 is TGCGCCAGCCCTATCTGTCGGGGTGTTGTAAACACTGAAGCTTTCTTT. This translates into CASPICRGVVNTEAFF. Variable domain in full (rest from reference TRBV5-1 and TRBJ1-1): KAGVTQTPRYLIKTRGQQVTLSCSPISGHRSVSWYQQTPGQGLQFLFEYFSETQRNKGNFPGRFSGRQFSNSRSEMNVSTLELGDSALYLCASPICRGVVNTEAFFGQGTRLTVV.

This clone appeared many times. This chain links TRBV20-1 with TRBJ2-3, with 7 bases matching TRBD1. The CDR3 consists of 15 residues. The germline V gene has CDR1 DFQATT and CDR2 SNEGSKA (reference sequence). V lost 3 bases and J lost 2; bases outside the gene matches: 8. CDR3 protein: CSARYQGVSTDTQYF. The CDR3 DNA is TGCAGTGCTAGGTACCAGGGGGTGTCCACAGATACGCAGTATTTT.

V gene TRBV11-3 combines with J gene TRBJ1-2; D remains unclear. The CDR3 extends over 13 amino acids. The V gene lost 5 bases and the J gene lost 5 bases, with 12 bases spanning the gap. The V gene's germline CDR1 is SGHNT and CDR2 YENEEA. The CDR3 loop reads CASSDGAMYGYTF. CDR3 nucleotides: TGTGCCAGCAGCGATGGTGCCATGTATGGCTACACCTTC. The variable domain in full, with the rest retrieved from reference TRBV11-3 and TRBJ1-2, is EAGVVQSPRYKIIEKKQPVAFWCNPISGHNTLYWYLQNLGQGPELLIRYENEEAVDDSQLPKDRFSAERLKGVDSTLKIQPAELGDSAVYLCASSDGAMYGYTFGSGTRLTVV.

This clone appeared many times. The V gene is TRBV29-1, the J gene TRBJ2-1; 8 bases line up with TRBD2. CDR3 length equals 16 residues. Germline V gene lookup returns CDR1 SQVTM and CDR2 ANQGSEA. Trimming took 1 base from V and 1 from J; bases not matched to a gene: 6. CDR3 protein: CSVEGAGGGSYNEQFF. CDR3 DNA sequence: TGCAGCGTTGAAGGAGCGGGCGGGGGGTCCTACAATGAGCAGTTCTTC.

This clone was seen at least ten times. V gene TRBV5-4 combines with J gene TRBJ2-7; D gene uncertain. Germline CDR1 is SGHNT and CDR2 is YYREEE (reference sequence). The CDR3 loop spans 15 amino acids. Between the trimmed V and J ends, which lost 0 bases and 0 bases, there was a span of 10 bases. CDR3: CASSLDVVSSYEQYF. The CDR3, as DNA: TGTGCCAGCAGCTTGGATGTGGTGAGCTCCTACGAGCAGTACTTC.

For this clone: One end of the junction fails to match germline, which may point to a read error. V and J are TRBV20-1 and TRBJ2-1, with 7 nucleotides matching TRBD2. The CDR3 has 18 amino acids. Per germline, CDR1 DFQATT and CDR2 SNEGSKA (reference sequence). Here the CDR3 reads CSARDWRTRGRDFNEKFF. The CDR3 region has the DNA TGCAGTGCTAGAGATTGGAGGACTAGAGGCCGGGACTTCAATGAGAAGTTCTTC.

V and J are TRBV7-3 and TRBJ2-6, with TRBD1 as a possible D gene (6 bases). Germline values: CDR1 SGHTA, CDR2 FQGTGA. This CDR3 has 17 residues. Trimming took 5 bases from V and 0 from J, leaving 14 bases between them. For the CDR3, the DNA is TGTGCCAGCAGCGTAGGAGAGGGGGACTCTGGGGCCAACGTCCTGACTTTC. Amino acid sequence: CASSVGEGDSGANVLTF.

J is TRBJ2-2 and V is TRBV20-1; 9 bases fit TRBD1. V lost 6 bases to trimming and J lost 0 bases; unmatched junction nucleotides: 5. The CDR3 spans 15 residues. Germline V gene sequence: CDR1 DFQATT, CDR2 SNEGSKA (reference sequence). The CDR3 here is CSADRQGANTGELFF. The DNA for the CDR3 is TGCAGTGCAGACCGACAGGGGGCGAACACCGGGGAGCTGTTTTTT.

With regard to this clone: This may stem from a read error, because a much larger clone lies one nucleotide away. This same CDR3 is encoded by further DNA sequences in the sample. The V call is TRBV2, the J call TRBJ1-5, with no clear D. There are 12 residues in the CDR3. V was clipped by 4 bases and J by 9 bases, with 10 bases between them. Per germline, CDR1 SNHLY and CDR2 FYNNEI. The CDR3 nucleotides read TGTGCCAGCAGTGCTCTTCTTCGGCCCCAGCATTTT. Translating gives CASSALLRPQHF. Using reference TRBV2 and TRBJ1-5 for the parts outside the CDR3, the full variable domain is EPEVTQTPSHQVTQMGQEVILRCVPISNHLYFYWYRQILGQKVEFLVSFYNNEISEKSEIFDDQFSVERPDGSNFTLKIRSTKLEDSAMYFCASSALLRPQHFGDGTRLSIL.